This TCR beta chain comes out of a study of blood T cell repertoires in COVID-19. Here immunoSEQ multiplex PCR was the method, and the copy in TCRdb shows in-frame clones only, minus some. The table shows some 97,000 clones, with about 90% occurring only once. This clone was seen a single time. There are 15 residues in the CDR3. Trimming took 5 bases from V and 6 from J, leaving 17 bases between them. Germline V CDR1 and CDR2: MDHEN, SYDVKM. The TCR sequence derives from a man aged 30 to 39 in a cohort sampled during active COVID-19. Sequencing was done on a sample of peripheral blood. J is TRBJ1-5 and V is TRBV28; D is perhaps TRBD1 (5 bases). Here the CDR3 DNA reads TGTGCCAGCAGTAGGCGTCAGCAGGGCATTCAGCCCCAGCATTTT. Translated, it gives CASSRRQQGIQPQHF.